The source of this TCR beta chain is a study of T cell repertoires in aging, cancer and after chemotherapy (dated by TCRdb to the late 2010s). In terms of the full investigation: Six donor age groups were covered, ranging from 30 or younger up to 70 or older, and each group contained at least three individuals. In the solid tumor group, paired pre- and post-chemotherapy samples were obtained from brain tumor (glioblastoma) patients receiving temozolomide-based therapy. In total, the full dataset held 7.5 million to 9.5 million TCR reads. Peripheral blood TCR beta repertoires from healthy donors and cancer patients were profiled to examine immunoaging and T cell reconstitution after chemotherapy. A cohort of 200 to 250 cancer patients (approximately 90 with hematological and some 120 with solid cancers) was assembled, and 95 healthy donors were included as a reference group.

Rearranged TRB sequences spanning V, D and J segments were amplified in a multiplex touch-down PCR with a mixed TRB-A/B primer pool. Illumina adapters and sample indices were added to the amplicons in two consecutive PCR reactions performed with Phusion HS II polymerase. After gel purification with the NucleoSpin Gel and PCR Clean-up kit, the amplicons were checked using Qubit and an Agilent 2100 Bioanalyzer. Libraries were sequenced on an Illumina MiSeq using 600-cycle, single-indexed, paired-end runs. Regarding the original processing steps: TRB sequences were processed with MiXCR versions 2.12 and 3.0.5. A clone was defined as each unique CDR3 nucleotide sequence, and only productive sequences supported by at least two reads were kept. The repertoire metrics were Shannon diversity, evenness, clonality (defined as one minus evenness), and alpha-parameterized diversity profiles covering alpha 0 to 5. The IGoR algorithm was used to compute generation probabilities of clones in paired pre- and post-chemotherapy samples. TCRdb cleaned the public reads at Q25 with fastp, built clones with MiXCR and kept in-frame beta chains. Identical CDR3 proteins give one entry, which carries the most common genes and DNA. TCRdb, not the authors, supplied the V and J calls. The sample data list more than 1,500 distinct CDR3 sequences, and approximately 23% of these were observed just once. The biggest ten clones account for roughly 7.1% of the sample.

Study-wide conclusions, independent of this receptor: Significantly lower blood TCR diversity and higher clonality were observed in untreated patients with hematological or solid cancers than in age-matched healthy donors. In healthy donors, the decline in TCR diversity with age was mainly explained by loss of richness, whereas in cancer patients loss of evenness was also found to contribute. The authors noted that the repertoire data do not allow conclusions about immunological memory after chemotherapy. Median generation probability increased over the chemotherapy interval in both cancer cohorts, suggesting repertoire reconstitution through rebound thymic output.

The CDR3 runs 13 amino acids, cysteine and phenylalanine included. Only the CDR3 DNA stays, 39 bases, in frame from base 1. At the junction V is shortened by 2 bases and J by 7 bases, with 11 bases in between. The germline V gene encodes CDR1 MGHRA and CDR2 YSYEKL. Regarding this clonotype: There is no known antigen for this receptor. No quality values exist for individual bases; no much larger clone is one base distant.

TCR beta rearrangements were amplified from genomic DNA isolated from peripheral blood, not from sorted cells or RNA. The chain is assembled from TRBV4-1 and TRBJ1-1; the D gene assignment is ambiguous. The sample consisted of blood. The sequence was collected from a human donor with a solid tumor. The CDR3 has the sequence CASSQTLVVEAFF. DNA sequence: TGCGCCAGCAGCCAAACTCTAGTCGTTGAAGCTTTCTTT.